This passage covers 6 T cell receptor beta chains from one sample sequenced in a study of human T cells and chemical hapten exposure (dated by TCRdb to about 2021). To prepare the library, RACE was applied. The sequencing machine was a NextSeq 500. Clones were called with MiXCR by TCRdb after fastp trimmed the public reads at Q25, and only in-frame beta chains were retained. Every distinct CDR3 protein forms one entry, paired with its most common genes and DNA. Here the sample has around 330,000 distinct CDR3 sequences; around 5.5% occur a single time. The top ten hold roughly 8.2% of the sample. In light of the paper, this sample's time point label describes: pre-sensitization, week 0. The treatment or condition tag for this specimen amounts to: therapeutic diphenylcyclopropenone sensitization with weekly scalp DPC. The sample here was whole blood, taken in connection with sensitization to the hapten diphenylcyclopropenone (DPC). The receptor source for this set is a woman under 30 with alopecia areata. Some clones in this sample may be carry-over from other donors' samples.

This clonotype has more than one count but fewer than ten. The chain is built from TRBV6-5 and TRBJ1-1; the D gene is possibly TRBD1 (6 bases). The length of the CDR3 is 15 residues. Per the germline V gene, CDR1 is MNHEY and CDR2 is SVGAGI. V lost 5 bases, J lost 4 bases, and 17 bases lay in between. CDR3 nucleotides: TGTGCCAGCAGTAGGGGCGTCAGGGGAGGCACTGAAGCTTTCTTT. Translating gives CASSRGVRGGTEAFF.

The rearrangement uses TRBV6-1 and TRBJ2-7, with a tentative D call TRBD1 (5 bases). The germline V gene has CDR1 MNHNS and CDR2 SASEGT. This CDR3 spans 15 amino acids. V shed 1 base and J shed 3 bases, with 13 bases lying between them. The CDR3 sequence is CASSEGRTSLYEQYF. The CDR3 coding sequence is TGTGCCAGCAGTGAAGGTCGGACATCCCTCTACGAGCAGTACTTC.

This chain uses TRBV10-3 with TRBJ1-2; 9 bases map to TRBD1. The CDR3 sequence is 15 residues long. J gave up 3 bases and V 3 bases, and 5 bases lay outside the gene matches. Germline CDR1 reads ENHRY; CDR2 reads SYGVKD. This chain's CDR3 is CAISEGGQGDYGYTF. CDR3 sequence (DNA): TGTGCCATCAGTGAAGGGGGACAGGGCGACTATGGCTACACCTTC.

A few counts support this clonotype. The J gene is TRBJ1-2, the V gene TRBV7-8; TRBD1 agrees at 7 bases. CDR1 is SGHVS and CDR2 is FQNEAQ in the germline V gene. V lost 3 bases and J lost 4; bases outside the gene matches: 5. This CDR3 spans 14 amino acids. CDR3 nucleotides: TGTGCCAGCAGCTTCGCAGACAGGGCCTATGGCTACACCTTC. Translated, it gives CASSFADRAYGYTF. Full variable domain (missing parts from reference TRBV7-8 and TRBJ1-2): GAGVSQSPRYKVAKRGQDVALRCDPISGHVSLFWYQQALGQGPEFLTYFQNEAQLDKSGLPSDRFFAERPEGSVSTLKIQRTQQEDSAVYLCASSFADRAYGYTFGSGTRLTVV.

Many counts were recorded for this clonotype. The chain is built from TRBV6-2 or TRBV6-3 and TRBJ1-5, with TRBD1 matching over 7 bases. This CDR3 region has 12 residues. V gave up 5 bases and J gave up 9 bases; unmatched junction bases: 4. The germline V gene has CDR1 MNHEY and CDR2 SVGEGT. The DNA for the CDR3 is TGTGCCAGCAGTGACAGGGCAATGCCCCAGCATTTT. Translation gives CASSDRAMPQHF.

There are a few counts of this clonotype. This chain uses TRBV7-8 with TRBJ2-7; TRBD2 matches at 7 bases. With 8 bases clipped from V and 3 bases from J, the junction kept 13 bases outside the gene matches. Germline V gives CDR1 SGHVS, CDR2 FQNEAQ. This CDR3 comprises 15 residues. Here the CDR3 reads CASLGGGRPDYEQYF. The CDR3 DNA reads TGTGCCAGCCTGGGGGGAGGGCGCCCTGACTACGAGCAGTACTTC.